Below, 2 T cell receptor beta chains from the same sample are listed, as sequenced in a study of technical replicates of blood from a few donors. Generated by immunoSEQ multiplex PCR, the TCRdb table keeps only in-frame clones and is missing some. The table records about 83,000 clones, around 94% of them present only once. The sequenced sample was T cells isolated from PBMCs. These receptors all come from a human donor in good health.

This clone was seen just once. CDR3 sequence: CASSPDRNPYNSPLHF. In DNA form, the CDR3 reads TGTGCCAGCAGTCCCGACAGGAACCCCTATAATTCACCCCTCCACTTT. This chain connects TRBV5-4 to TRBJ1-6; D possibly corresponds to TRBD1 (6 bases). Looked up from germline, CDR1 is SGHNT and CDR2 is YYREEE (reference sequence). The length of the CDR3 is 16 residues. V was clipped by 5 bases and J by 2 bases, with 14 bases between them.

This chain connects TRBV25-1 to TRBJ2-7; D gene uncertain. V dropped 7 bases and J dropped 7 bases, with 17 bases sitting between them. The length of the CDR3 is 13 residues. The V gene's germline CDR1 is MGHDK and CDR2 SYGVNS. The CDR3: CASIPNGVVEQYF. In nucleotides, the CDR3 is TGTGCCAGCATCCCGAACGGAGTGGTTGAGCAGTACTTC.